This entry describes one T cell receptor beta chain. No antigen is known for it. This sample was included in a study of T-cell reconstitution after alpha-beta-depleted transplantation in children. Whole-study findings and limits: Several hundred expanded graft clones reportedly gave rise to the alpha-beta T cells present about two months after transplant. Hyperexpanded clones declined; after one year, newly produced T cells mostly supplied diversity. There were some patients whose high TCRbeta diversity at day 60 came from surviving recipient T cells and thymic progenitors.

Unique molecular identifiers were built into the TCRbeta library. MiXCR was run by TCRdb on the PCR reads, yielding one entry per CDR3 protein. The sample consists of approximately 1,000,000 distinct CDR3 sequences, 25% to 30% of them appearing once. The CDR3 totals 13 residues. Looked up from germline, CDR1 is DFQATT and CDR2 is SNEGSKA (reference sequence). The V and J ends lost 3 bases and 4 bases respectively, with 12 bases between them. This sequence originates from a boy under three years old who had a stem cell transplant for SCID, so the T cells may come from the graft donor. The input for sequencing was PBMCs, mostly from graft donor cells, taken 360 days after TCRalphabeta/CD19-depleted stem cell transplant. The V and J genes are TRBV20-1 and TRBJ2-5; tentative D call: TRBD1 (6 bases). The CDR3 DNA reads TGCAGTGCTAGGTCGCAGGGGATAGAGACCCAGTACTTC. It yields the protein CSARSQGIETQYF.